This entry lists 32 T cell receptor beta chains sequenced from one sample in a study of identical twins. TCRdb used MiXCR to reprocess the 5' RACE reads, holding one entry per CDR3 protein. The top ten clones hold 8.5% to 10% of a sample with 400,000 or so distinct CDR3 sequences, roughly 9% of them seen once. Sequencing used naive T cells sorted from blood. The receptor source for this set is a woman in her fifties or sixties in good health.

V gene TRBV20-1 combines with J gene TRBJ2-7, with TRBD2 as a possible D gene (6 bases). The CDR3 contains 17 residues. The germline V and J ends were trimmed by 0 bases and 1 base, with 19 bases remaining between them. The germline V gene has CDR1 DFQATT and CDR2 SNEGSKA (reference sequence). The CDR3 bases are TGCAGTGCTAGAGATGATCTAGCGAAAAAGAAATCCTACGAGCAGTACGTC. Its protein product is CSARDDLAKKKSYEQYV.

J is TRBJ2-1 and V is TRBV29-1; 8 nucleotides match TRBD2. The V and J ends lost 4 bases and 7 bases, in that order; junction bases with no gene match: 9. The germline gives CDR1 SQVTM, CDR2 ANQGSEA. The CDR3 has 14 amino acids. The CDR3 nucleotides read TGCAGCGTTGCCGGGACTAGGCTCGGGAATGAGCAGTTCTTC. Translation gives CSVAGTRLGNEQFF.

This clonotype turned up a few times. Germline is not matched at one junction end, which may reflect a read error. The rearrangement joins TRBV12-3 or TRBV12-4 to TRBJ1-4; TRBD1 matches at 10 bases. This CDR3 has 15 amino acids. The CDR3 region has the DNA TGTGCCAGCAGCTTAGACAGGGGGCGCTTCGAAAAACTGTTTTTT. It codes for CASSLDRGRFEKLFF.

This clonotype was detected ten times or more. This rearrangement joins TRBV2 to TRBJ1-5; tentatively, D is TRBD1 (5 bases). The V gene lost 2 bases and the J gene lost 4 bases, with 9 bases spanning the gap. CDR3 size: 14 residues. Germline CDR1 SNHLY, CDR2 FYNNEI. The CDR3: CASSESGGNQPQHF. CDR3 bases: TGTGCCAGCAGTGAATCGGGGGGAAATCAGCCCCAGCATTTT.

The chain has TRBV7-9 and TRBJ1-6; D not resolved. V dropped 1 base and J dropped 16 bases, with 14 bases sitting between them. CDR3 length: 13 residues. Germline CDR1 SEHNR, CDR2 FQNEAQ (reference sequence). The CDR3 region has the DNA TGTGCCAGCAGCTTAGACTACCCATGGACTCTCCACTTT. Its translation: CASSLDYPWTLHF.

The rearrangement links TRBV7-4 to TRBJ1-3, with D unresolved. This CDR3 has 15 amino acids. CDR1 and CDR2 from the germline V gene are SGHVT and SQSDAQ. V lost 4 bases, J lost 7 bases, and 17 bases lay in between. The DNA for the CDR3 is TGTGCCAGCAGCTCCCTCTCGGGTTGTAGCAACACCATATATTTT. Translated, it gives CASSSLSGCSNTIYF. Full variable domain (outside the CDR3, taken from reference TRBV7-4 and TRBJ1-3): GAGVSQSPRYKVAKRGRDVALRCDSISGHVTLYWYRQTLGQGSEVLTYSQSDAQRDKSGRPSGRFSAERPERSVSTLKIQRTEQGDSAVYLCASSSLSGCSNTIYFGEGSWLTVV.

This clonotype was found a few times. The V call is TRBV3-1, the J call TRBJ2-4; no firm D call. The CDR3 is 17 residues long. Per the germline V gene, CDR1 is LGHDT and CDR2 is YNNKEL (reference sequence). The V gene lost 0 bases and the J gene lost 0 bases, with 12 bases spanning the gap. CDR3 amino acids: CASSQDSTWVAKNIQYF. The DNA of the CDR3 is TGTGCCAGCAGCCAAGATTCCACATGGGTAGCCAAAAACATTCAGTACTTC.

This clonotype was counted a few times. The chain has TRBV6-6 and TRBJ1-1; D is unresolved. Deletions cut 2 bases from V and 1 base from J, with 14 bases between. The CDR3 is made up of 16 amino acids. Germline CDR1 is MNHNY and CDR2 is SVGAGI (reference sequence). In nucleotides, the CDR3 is TGTGCCAGCAGTTACCCGACCGGGGAGGGGAACACTGAAGCTTTCTTT. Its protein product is CASSYPTGEGNTEAFF.

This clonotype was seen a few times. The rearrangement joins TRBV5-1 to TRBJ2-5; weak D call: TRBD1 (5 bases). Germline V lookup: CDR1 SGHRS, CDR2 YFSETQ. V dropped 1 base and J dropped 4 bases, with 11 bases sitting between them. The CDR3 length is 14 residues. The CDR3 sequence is CASSLMAGSETQYF. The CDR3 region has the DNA TGCGCCAGCAGCTTGATGGCAGGGTCAGAGACCCAGTACTTC.

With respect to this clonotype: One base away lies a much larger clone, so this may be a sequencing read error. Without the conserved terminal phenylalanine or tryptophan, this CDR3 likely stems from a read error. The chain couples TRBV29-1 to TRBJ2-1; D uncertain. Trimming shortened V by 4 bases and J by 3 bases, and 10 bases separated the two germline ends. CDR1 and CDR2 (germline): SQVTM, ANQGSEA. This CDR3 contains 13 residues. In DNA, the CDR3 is TGCAGCGTTGTCGTACCGAACTACAATGAGCAGTTCCTC. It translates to CSVVVPNYNEQFL.

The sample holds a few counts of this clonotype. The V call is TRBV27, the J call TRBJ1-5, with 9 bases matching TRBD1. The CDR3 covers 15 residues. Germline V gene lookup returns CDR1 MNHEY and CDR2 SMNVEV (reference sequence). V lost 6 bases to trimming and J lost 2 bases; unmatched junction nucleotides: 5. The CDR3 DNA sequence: TGTGCCAGCAGGGGGACAGGGAAGGGCAATCAGCCCCAGCATTTT. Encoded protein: CASRGTGKGNQPQHF.

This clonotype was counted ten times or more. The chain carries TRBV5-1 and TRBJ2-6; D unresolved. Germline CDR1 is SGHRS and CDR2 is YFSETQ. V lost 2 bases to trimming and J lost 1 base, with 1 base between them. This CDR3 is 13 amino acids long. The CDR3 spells CASSLSGANVLTF. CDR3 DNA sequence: TGCGCCAGCAGCTTATCTGGGGCCAACGTCCTGACTTTC.

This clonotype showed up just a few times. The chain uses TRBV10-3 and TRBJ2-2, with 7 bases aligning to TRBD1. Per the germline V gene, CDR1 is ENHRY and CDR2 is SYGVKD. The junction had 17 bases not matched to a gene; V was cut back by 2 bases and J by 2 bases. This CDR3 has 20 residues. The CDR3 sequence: CAISEDRGQRRTKNTGELFF. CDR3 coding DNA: TGTGCCATCAGTGAGGATAGGGGGCAGCGACGAACCAAAAACACCGGGGAGCTGTTTTTT.

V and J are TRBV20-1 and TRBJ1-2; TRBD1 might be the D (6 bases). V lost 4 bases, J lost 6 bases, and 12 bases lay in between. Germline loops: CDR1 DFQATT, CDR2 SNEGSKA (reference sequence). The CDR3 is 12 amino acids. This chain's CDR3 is CSANMGADGYTF. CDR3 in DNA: TGCAGTGCTAATATGGGGGCGGATGGCTACACCTTC.

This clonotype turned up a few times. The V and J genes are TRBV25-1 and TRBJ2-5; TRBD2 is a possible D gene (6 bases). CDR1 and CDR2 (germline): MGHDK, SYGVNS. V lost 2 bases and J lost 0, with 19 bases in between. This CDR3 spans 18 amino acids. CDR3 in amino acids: CASSEVSPLVADQETQYF. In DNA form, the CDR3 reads TGTGCCAGCAGTGAAGTCAGTCCACTAGTAGCGGACCAAGAGACCCAGTACTTC.

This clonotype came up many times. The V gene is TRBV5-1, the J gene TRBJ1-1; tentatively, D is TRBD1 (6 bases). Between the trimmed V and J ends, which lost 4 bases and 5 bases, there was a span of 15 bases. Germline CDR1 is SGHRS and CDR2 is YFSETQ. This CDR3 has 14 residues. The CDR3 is CASSLRGARTEAFF. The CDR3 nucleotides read TGCGCCAGCAGCCTGCGGGGGGCGCGTACTGAAGCTTTCTTT. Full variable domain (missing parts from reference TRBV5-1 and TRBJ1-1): KAGVTQTPRYLIKTRGQQVTLSCSPISGHRSVSWYQQTPGQGLQFLFEYFSETQRNKGNFPGRFSGRQFSNSRSEMNVSTLELGDSALYLCASSLRGARTEAFFGQGTRLTVV.

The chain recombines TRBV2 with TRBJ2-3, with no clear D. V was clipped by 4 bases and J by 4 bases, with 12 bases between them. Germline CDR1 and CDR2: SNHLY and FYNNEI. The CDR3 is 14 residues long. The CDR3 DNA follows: TGTGCCAGCAGTGTTGGTATGAGCCCAGATACGCAGTATTTT. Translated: CASSVGMSPDTQYF.

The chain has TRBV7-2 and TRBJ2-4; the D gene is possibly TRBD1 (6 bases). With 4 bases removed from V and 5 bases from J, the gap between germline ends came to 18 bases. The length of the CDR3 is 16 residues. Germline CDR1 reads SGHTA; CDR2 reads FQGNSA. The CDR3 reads CASSSQGLSSQNIQYF. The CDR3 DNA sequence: TGTGCCAGCAGCTCCCAGGGGCTGAGTAGCCAAAACATTCAGTACTTC.

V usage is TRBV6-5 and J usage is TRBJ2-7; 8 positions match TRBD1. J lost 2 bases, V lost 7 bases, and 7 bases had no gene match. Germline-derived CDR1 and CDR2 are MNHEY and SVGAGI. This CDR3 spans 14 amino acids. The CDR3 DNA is TGTGCCAGCACCGAAGGGACAGGACCCTACGAGCAGTACTTC. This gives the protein CASTEGTGPYEQYF.

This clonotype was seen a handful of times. The chain's CDR3 is CASSLSGNNEQFF. Here the CDR3 DNA reads TGTGCCAGCAGCTTAAGCGGGAACAATGAGCAGTTCTTC. The chain employs TRBV11-2 and TRBJ2-1, with 7 bases matching TRBD2. The CDR3 extends over 13 amino acids. With V trimmed by 2 bases and J by 5 bases, 0 bases remained unmatched. CDR1 is SGHAT, CDR2 FQNNGV, per germline.

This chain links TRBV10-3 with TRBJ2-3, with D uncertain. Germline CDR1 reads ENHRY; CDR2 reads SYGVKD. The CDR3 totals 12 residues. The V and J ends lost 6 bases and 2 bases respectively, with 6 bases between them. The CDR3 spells CAISATTDTQYF. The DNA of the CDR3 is TGTGCCATCAGCGCCACCACAGATACGCAGTATTTT.

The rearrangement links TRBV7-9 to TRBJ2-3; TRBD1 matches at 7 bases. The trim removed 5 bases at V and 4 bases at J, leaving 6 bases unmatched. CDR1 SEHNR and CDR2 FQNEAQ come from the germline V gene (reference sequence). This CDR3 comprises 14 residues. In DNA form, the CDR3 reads TGTGCCAGCAGCCAGACAGGGAACCCAGATACGCAGTATTTT. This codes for CASSQTGNPDTQYF. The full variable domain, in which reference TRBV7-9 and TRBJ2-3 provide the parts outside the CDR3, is DTGVSQNPRHKITKRGQNVTFRCDPISEHNRLYWYRQTLGQGPEFLTYFQNEAQLEKSRLLSDRFSAERPKGSFSTLEIQRTEQGDSAMYLCASSQTGNPDTQYFGPGTRLTVL.

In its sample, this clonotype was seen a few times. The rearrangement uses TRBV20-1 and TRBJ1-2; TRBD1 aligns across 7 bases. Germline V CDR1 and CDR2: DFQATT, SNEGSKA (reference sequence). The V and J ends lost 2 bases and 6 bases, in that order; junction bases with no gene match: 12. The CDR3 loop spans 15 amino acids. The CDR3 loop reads CSARHQGVLYDGYTF. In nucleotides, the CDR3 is TGCAGTGCTAGACATCAGGGGGTACTATATGATGGCTACACCTTC.

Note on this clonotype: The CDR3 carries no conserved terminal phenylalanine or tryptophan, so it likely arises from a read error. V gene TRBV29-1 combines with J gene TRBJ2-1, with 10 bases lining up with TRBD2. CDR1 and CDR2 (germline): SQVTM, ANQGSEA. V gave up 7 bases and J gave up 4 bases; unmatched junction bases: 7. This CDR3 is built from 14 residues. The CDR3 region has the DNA TGCAGCGCCCGAACTAGCGGGGTTTACAATGAGCAGTTCTAC. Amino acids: CSARTSGVYNEQFY.

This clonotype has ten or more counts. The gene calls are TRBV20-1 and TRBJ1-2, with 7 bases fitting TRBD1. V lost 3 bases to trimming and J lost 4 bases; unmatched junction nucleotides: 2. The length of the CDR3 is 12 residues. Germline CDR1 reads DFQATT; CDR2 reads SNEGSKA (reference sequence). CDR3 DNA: TGCAGTGCTAGGGGACAGATCTATGGCTACACCTTC. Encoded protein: CSARGQIYGYTF.

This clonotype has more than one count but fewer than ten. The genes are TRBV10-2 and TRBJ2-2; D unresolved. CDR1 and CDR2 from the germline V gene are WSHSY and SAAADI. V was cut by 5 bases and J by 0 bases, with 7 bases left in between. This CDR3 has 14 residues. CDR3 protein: CASSRAPNTGELFF. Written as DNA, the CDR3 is TGCGCCAGCAGTCGGGCTCCGAACACCGGGGAGCTGTTTTTT.

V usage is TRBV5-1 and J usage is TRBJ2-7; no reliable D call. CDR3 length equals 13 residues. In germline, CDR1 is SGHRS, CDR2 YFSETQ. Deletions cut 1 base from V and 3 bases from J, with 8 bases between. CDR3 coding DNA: TGCGCCAGCAGCTTGTATCTATACTACGAGCAGTACTTC. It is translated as CASSLYLYYEQYF.

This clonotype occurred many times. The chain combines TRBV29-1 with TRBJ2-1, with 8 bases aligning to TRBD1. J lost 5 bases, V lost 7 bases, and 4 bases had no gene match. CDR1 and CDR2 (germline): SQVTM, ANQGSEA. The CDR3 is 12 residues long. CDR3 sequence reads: CSAHRGNNEQFF. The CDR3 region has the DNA TGCAGCGCACACAGGGGGAACAATGAGCAGTTCTTC.

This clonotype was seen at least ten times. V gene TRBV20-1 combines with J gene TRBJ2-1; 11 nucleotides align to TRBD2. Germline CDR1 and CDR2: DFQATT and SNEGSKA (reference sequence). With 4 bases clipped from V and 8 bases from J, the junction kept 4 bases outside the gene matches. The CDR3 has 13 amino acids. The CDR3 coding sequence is TGCAGTGCTATGGCTAGCGGGAGGTATGAGCAGTTCTTC. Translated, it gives CSAMASGRYEQFF.

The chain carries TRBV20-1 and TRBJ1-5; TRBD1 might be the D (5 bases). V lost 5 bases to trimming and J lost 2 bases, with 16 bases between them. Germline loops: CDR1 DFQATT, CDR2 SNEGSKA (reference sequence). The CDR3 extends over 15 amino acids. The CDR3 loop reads CSAGGGRGGNQPQHF. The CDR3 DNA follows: TGCAGTGCTGGGGGGGGGAGGGGTGGCAATCAGCCCCAGCATTTT.

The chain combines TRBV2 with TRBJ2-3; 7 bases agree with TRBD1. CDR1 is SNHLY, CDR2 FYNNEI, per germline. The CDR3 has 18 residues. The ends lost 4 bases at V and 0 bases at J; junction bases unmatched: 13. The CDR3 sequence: CASSVQGLALTSTDTQYF. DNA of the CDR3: TGTGCCAGCAGTGTACAGGGGCTAGCTCTTACTAGCACAGATACGCAGTATTTT.

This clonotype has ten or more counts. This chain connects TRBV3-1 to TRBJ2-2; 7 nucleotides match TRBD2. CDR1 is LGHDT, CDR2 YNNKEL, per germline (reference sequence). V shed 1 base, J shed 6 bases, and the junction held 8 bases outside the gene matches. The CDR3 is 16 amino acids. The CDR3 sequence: CASSQVGGSAAGELFF. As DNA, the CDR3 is TGTGCCAGCAGCCAAGTTGGCGGGAGCGCGGCCGGGGAGCTGTTTTTT.